The clone carrying this TCR beta chain has a handful of counts. Profiled with immunoSEQ multiplex PCR; TCRdb holds only in-frame clones, not every one. The sample consists of 50,000 to 70,000 clones, roughly nine tenths of them appearing once. Germline V CDR1 and CDR2: SQVTM, ANQGSEA. V lost 6 bases to trimming and J lost 6 bases; unmatched junction nucleotides: 6. There are 13 residues in the CDR3. These data come from a study of T cell changes during pregnancy in multiple sclerosis. This chain uses TRBV29-1 with TRBJ1-1, with 11 bases lining up with TRBD1. The clonotype was recovered from a female donor with multiple sclerosis, enrolled in a pregnancy study. Sequencing used CD8+ T cells from peripheral blood mononuclear cells, obtained before pregnancy. The CDR3 reads CSVMGQGDPEAFF. The CDR3 nucleotides read TGCAGCGTCATGGGACAGGGGGACCCTGAAGCTTTCTTT.